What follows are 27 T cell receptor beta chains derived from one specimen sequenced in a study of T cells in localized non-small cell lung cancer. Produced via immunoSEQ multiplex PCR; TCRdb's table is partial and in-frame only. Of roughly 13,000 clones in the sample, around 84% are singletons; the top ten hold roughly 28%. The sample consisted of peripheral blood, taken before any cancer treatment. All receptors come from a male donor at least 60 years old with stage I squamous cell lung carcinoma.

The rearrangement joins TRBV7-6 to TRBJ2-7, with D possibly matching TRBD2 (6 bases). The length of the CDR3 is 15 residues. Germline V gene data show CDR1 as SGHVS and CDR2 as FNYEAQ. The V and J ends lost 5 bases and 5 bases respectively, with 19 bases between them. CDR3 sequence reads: CASSPRGVGRDEQYF. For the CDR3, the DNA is TGTGCCAGCAGCCCTCGCGGGGTCGGTCGGGACGAGCAGTACTTC. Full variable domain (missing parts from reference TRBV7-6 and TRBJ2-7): GAGVSQSPRYKVTKRGQDVALRCDPISGHVSLYWYRQALGQGPEFLTYFNYEAQQDKSGLPNDRFSAERPEGSISTLTIQRTEQRDSAMYRCASSPRGVGRDEQYFGPGTRLTVT.

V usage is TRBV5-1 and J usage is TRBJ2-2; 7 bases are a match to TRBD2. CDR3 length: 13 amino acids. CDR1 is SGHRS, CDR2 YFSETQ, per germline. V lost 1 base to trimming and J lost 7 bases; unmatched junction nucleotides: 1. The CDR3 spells CASSLWGGGELFF. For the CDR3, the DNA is TGCGCCAGCAGCTTGTGGGGGGGCGGGGAGCTGTTTTTT.

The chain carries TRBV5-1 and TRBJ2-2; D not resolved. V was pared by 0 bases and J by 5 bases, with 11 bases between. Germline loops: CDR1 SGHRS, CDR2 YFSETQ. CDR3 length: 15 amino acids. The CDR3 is CASSLEGAWTGELFF. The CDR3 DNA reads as TGCGCCAGCAGCTTGGAGGGTGCGTGGACCGGGGAGCTGTTTTTT.

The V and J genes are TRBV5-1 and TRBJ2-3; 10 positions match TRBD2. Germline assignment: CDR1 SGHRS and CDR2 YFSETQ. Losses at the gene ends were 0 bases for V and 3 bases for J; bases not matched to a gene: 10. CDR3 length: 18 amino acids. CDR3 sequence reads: CASSLARTSGELTDTQYF. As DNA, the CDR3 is TGCGCCAGCAGCTTGGCCAGGACTAGCGGAGAATTGACAGATACGCAGTATTTT.

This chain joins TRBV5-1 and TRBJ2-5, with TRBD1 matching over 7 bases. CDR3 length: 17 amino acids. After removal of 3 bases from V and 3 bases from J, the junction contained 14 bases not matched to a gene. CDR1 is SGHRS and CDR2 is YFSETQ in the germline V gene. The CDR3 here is CASSSDRVMYWKETQYF. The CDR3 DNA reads TGCGCCAGCAGCTCCGACAGGGTGATGTATTGGAAAGAGACCCAGTACTTC.

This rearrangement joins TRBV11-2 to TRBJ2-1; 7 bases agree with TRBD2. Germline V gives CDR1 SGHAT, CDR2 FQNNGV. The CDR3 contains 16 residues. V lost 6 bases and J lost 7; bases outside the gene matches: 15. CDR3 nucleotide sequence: TGTGCCAGCAGGGACCCCTGGCGGGAGTTTATAAATGAGCAGTTCTTC. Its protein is CASRDPWREFINEQFF. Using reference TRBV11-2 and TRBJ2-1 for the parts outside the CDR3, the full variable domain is EAGVAQSPRYKIIEKRQSVAFWCNPISGHATLYWYQQILGQGPKLLIQFQNNGVVDDSQLPKDRFSAERLKGVDSTLKIQPAKLEDSAVYLCASRDPWREFINEQFFGPGTRLTVL.

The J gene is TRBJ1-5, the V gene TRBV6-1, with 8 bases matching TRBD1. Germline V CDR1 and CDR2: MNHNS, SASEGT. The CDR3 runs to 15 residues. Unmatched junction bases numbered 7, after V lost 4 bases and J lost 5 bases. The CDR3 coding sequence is TGTGCCAGCAGTGCGAAGGGGACAGGTTATCAGCCCCAGCATTTT. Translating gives CASSAKGTGYQPQHF.

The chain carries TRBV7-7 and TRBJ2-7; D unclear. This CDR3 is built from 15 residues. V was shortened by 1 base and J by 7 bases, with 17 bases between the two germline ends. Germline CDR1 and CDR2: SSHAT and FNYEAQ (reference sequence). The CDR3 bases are TGTGCCAGCAGCTTAGACATGGGTCTCACCTTGGAGCAGTACTTC. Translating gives CASSLDMGLTLEQYF.

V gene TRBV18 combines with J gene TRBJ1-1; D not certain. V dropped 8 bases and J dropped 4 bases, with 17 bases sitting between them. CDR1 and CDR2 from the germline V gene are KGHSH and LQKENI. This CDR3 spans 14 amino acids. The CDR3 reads CASIRTDTSTEAFF. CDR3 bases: TGTGCCAGCATAAGGACGGATACATCCACTGAAGCTTTCTTT.

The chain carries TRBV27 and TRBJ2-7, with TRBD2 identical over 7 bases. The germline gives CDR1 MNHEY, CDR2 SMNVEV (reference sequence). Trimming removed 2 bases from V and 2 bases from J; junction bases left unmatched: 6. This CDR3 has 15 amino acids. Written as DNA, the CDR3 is TGTGCCAGCAGTTTAGGCGGGAGCGGAACCTACGAGCAGTACTTC. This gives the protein CASSLGGSGTYEQYF.

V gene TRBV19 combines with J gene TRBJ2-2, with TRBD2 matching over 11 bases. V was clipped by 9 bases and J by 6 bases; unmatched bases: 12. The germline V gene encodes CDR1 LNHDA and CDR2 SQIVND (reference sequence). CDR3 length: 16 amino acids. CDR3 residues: CASAFSSGGPAGELFF. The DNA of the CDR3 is TGTGCCAGCGCATTCTCTAGCGGGGGGCCTGCCGGGGAGCTGTTTTTT.

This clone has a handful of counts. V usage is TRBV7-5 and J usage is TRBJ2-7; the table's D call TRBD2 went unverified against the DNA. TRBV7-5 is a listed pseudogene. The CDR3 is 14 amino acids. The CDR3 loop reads CASSPPSGSYEQYF. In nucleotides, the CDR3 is TGTGCCAGCAGCCCTCCGTCCGGCTCCTACGAGCAGTACTTC.

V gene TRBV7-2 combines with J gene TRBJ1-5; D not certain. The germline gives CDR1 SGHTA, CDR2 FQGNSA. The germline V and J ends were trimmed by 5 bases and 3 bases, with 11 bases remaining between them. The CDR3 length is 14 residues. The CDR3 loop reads CASSPGPYNQPQHF. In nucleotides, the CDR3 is TGTGCCAGCAGCCCCGGCCCATACAATCAGCCCCAGCATTTT.

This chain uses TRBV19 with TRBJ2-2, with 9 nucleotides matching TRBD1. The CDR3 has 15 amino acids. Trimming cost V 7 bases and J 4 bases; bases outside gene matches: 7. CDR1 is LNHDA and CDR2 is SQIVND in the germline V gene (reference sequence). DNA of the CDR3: TGTGCCAGTAAAGTGGGGACAGGGAGCACCGGGGAGCTGTTTTTT. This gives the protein CASKVGTGSTGELFF. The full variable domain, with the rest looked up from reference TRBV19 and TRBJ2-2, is DGGITQSPKYLFRKEGQNVTLSCEQNLNHDAMYWYRQDPGQGLRLIYYSQIVNDFQKGDIAEGYSVSREKKESFPLTVTSAQKNPTAFYLCASKVGTGSTGELFFGEGSRLTVL.

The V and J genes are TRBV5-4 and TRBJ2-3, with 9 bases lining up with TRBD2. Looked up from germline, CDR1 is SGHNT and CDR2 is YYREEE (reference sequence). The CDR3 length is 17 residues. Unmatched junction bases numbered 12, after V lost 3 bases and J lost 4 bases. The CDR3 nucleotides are TGTGCCAGCAGCTCCAGGGCGGGAGGGCCAGTCGCAGATACGCAGTATTTT. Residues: CASSSRAGGPVADTQYF. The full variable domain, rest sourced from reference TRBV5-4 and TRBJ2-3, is ETGVTQSPTHLIKTRGQQVTLRCSSQSGHNTVSWYQQALGQGPQFIFQYYREEENGRGNFPPRFSGLQFPNYSSELNVNALELDDSALYLCASSSRAGGPVADTQYFGPGTRLTVL.

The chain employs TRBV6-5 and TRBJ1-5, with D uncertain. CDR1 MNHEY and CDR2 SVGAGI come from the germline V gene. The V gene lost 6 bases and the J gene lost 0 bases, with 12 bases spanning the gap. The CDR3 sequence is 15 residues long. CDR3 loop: CASSPRADSNQPQHF. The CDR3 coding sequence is TGTGCCAGCAGCCCCCGAGCCGATAGCAATCAGCCCCAGCATTTT.

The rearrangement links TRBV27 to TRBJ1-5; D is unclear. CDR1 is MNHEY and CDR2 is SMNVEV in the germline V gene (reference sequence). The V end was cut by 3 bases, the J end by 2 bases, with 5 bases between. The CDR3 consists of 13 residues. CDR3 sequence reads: CASSFSGNQPQHF. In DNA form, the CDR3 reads TGTGCCAGCAGTTTTTCCGGCAATCAGCCCCAGCATTTT.

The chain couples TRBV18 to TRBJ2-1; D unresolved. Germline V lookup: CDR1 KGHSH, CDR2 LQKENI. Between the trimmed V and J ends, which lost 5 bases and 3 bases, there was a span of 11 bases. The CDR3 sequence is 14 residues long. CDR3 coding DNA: TGTGCCAGCTCAACCTCGACAAGCTACAATGAGCAGTTCTTC. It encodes CASSTSTSYNEQFF.

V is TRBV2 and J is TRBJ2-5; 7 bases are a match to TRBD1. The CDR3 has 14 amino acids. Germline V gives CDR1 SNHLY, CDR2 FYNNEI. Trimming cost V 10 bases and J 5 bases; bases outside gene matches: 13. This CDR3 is CAIRARDSIETQYF. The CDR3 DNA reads TGTGCCATCAGGGCCCGGGACAGTATTGAGACCCAGTACTTC.

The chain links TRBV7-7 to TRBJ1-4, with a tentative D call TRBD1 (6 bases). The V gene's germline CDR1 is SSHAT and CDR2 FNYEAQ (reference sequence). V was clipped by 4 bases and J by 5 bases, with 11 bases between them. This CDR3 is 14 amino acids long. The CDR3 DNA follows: TGTGCCAGCAGCTCCGGGGGCGGAAATGAAAAACTGTTTTTT. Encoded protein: CASSSGGGNEKLFF.

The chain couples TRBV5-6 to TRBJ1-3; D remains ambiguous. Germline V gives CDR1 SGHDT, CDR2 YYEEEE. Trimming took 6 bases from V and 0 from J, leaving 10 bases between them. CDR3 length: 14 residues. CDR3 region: CASNEGFSGNTIYF. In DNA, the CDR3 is TGTGCCAGCAATGAGGGCTTCTCTGGAAACACCATATATTTT.

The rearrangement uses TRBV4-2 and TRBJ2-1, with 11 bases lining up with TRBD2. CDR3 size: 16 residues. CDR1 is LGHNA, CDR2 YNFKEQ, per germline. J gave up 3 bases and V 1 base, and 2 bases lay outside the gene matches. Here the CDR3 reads CASSQAGTSGYNEQFF. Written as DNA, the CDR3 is TGTGCCAGCAGCCAAGCCGGGACTAGCGGCTACAATGAGCAGTTCTTC.

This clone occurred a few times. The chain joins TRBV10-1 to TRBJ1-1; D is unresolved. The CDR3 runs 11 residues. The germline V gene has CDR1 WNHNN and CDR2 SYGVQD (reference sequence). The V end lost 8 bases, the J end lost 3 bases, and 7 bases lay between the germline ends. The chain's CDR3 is CASERHTEAFF. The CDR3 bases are TGCGCCAGCGAGAGGCACACTGAAGCTTTCTTT.

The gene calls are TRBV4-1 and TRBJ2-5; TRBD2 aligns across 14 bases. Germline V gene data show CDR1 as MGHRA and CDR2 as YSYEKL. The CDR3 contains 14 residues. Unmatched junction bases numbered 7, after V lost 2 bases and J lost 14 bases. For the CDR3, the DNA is TGCGCCAGCAGCCAACGGGGACTAGCGGGAGACCCTTACTTC. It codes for CASSQRGLAGDPYF.

As DNA, the CDR3 is TGTGCCAGCAGCCCGAACGGGGTCTATGGCTACACCTTC. Encoded protein: CASSPNGVYGYTF. The chain employs TRBV14 and TRBJ1-2; the D is unclear. CDR1 SGHDN and CDR2 FVKESK come from the germline V gene. The V end lost 4 bases, the J end lost 4 bases, and 10 bases lay between the germline ends. There are 13 residues in the CDR3. Supplemented by reference TRBV14 and TRBJ1-2, the full variable domain reads EAGVTQFPSHSVIEKGQTVTLRCDPISGHDNLYWYRRVMGKEIKFLLHFVKESKQDESGMPNNRFLAERTGGTYSTLKVQPAELEDSGVYFCASSPNGVYGYTFGSGTRLTVV.

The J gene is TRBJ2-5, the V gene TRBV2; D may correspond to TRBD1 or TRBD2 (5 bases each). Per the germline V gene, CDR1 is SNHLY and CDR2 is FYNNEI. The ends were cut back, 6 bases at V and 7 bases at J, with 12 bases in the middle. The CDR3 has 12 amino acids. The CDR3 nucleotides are TGTGCCAGCAGAGCGGACACCCGGACCCAGTACTTC. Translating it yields CASRADTRTQYF.

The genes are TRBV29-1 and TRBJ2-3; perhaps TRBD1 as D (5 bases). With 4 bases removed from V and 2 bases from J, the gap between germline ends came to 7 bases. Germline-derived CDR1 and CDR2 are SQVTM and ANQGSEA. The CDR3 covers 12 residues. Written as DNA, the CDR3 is TGCAGCGTTGGGGGCTCCACAGATACGCAGTATTTT. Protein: CSVGGSTDTQYF.